Each of the 8 T cell receptor beta chains below was sequenced from the same sample in a study of human T cells and chemical hapten exposure. Indicated time point: pre-sensitization, week 0. Documented treatment: therapeutic diphenylcyclopropenone sensitization with weekly scalp DPC. MiXCR, applied by TCRdb to the RACE reads, yields one record per CDR3 protein. The sample holds roughly 380,000 distinct CDR3 sequences, 5.1% seen once. Sample: whole blood, taken in connection with sensitization to the hapten diphenylcyclopropenone (DPC). All receptors come from a woman in her fifties or sixties with alopecia areata. Some clones in this sample may be carry-over from other donors' samples.

This clonotype was counted only a few times. The chain carries TRBV4-3 and TRBJ1-2, with TRBD1 as a possible D gene (5 bases). There are 14 residues in the CDR3. Germline V gene sequence: CDR1 LGHNA, CDR2 YSLEER. Trimming took off 4 bases at V and 7 bases at J, with 16 bases between the two ends. The CDR3 loop reads CASSPQFGGVGYTF. CDR3 bases: TGCGCCAGCAGCCCCCAATTCGGGGGGGTTGGCTACACCTTC.

The chain combines TRBV19 with TRBJ2-7; 8 nucleotides agree with TRBD1. Per the germline V gene, CDR1 is LNHDA and CDR2 is SQIVND (reference sequence). J lost 2 bases, V lost 4 bases, and 7 bases had no gene match. The CDR3 sequence is 15 residues long. CDR3 residues: CASSRVDRGPYEQYF. DNA of the CDR3: TGTGCCAGTAGTAGAGTCGACAGGGGTCCCTACGAGCAGTACTTC.

This clonotype was picked up a small number of times. The rearrangement links TRBV6-6 to TRBJ2-7, with TRBD2 matching 7 bases. V lost 4 bases to trimming and J lost 1 base; unmatched junction nucleotides: 4. Germline V gene lookup returns CDR1 MNHNY and CDR2 SVGAGI (reference sequence). This CDR3 comprises 14 residues. The DNA of the CDR3 is TGTGCCAGCAGTTTGCGGGAGTCATCCTACGAGCAGTACTTC. This translates into CASSLRESSYEQYF.

This clonotype was observed a handful of times. The conserved closing phenylalanine or tryptophan is absent in this CDR3, likely reflecting a read error. It is unclear where the CDR3 begins or ends on the DNA, so no DNA is shown, and the CDR3 is as TCRdb lists it. The chain uses TRBV27 and TRBJ2-7. CDR1 is MNHEY and CDR2 is SMNVEV in the germline V gene (reference sequence). A total of 14 residues make up the CDR3, ends included. The CDR3 sequence: CASTPIRKGFTERY.

The chain carries TRBV7-9 and TRBJ2-5, with a possible D match to TRBD2 (5 bases). CDR1 and CDR2 from the germline V gene are SEHNR and FQNEAQ (reference sequence). V lost 11 bases to trimming and J lost 5 bases, with 15 bases between them. The CDR3 contains 12 residues. The CDR3 reads CAAVMREETQYF. CDR3 DNA sequence: TGTGCCGCGGTTATGAGGGAGGAGACCCAGTACTTC.

The genes are TRBV28 and TRBJ2-5; tentatively, D is TRBD2 (6 bases). This CDR3 spans 13 amino acids. Trimming pared 5 bases from V and 7 bases from J, leaving 14 bases between. Germline CDR1 reads MDHEN; CDR2 reads SYDVKM. CDR3 sequence reads: CASSARLGGTQYF. The CDR3 region has the DNA TGTGCCAGCAGTGCCAGACTGGGGGGGACCCAGTACTTC.

This clonotype turned up a few times. V usage is TRBV18 and J usage is TRBJ1-2, with 10 bases identical to TRBD1. V lost 3 bases and J lost 8; bases outside the gene matches: 12. Germline V gene lookup returns CDR1 KGHSH and CDR2 LQKENI. The CDR3 loop spans 16 amino acids. The CDR3 DNA is TGTGCCAGCTCACCTTCCAAAGCGGGACAGGGGAGCGGCTACACCTTC. It codes for CASSPSKAGQGSGYTF.

This clonotype came up a few times. This sequence joins TRBV29-1 and TRBJ1-4; 8 bases align to TRBD1. Trimming removed 6 bases from V and 7 bases from J; junction bases left unmatched: 4. CDR1 SQVTM and CDR2 ANQGSEA come from the germline V gene. The CDR3 contains 12 residues. The CDR3 region is CSVAGQGEKLFF. The CDR3 bases are TGCAGCGTGGCCGGACAGGGTGAAAAACTGTTTTTT.